This TCR beta chain was profiled in a study of identical twins. The study's findings and limits: High-abundance cord blood beta clonotypes had fewer insertions; memory repertoires showed none. Weaker excess twin sharing was observed in beta out-of-frame sequences.

Notes on this clonotype: Its antigen is still unknown.

Among all donors, each was a healthy Caucasian. The CDR3 sequence is 15 residues long. Germline lookup yields CDR1 SGHDT and CDR2 YYEEEE. V lost 0 bases and J lost 7; bases outside the gene matches: 6. TCRdb reprocessed the 5' RACE reads via MiXCR and lists one record per CDR3 protein. The sample lists 570,000 or so distinct CDR3 sequences; over 8.5% were seen once. This sample was also put to use in a study of yellow fever vaccine responses in identical twins.

The rearrangement links TRBV5-6 to TRBJ2-7; 11 bases fit TRBD2. This TCR came from a woman between 18 and 29 years old in good health. The sequencing input was PBMCs. CDR3 protein: CASSLERLAGGEQYF. For the CDR3, the DNA is TGTGCCAGCAGCTTGGAGAGGCTAGCGGGAGGTGAGCAGTACTTC.